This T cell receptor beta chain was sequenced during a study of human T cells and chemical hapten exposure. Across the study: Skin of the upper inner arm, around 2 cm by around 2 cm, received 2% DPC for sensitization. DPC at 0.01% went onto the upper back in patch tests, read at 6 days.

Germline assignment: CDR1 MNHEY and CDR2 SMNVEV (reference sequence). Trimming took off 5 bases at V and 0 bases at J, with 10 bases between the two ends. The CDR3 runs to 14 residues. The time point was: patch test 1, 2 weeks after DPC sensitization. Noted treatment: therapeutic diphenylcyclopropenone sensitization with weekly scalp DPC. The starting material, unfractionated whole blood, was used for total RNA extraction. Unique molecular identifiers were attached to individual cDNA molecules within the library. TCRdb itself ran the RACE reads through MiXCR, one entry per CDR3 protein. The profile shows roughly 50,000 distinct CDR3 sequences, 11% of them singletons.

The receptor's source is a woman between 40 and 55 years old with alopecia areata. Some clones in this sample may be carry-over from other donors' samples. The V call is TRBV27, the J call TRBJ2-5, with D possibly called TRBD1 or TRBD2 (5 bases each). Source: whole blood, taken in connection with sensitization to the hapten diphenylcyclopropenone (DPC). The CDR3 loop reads CASSDRGYQETQYF. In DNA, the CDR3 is TGTGCCAGCAGTGACAGAGGGTACCAAGAGACCCAGTACTTC.